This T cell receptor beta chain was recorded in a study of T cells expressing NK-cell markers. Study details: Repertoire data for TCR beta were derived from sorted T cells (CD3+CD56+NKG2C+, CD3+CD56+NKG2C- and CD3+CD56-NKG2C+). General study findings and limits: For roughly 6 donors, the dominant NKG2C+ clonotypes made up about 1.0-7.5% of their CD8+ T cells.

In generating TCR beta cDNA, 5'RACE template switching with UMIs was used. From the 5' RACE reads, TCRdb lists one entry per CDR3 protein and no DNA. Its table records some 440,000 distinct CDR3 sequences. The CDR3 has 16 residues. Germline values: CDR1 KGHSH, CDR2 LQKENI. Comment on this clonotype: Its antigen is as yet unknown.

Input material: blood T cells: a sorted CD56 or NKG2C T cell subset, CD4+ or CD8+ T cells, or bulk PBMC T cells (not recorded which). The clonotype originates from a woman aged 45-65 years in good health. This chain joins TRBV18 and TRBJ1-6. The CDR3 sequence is CASSPLPDFYNSPLHF.